Presented here are 12 T cell receptor beta chains from one specimen sequenced in a study of T-cell reconstitution after alpha-beta-depleted transplantation in children. Preparation of the TCRbeta library was carried out with unique molecular identifiers. Each CDR3 protein gets one entry after TCRdb re-called the PCR reads with MiXCR. The sample carries fewer than 95,000 distinct CDR3 sequences, approximately 12% recorded once. Here the sequenced sample was PBMCs from the stem cell graft donor, taken from the stem cell graft. Receptors originate from a human donor who donated a stem cell graft to a child with inherited bone marrow failure.

This clonotype was seen ten or more times. V gene TRBV20-1 combines with J gene TRBJ2-7; D uncertain. The V end was cut by 7 bases, the J end by 2 bases, with 15 bases between. CDR3 size: 13 residues. The germline V gene encodes CDR1 DFQATT and CDR2 SNEGSKA (reference sequence). The CDR3 sequence is CSVPDGVTYEQYF. The CDR3 bases are TGCAGTGTCCCGGACGGCGTAACCTACGAGCAGTACTTC.

This clonotype came up a few times. This chain connects TRBV6-1 to TRBJ1-2; D remains ambiguous. V lost 7 bases, J lost 4 bases, and 13 bases lay in between. The CDR3 has 13 amino acids. Germline loops: CDR1 MNHNS, CDR2 SASEGT. The CDR3 DNA follows: TGTGCCAGCACCATGGACCATCCCTATGGCTACACCTTC. Translated, it gives CASTMDHPYGYTF.

The rearrangement links TRBV20-1 to TRBJ1-4; D not resolved. The germline CDR1 and CDR2 sequences are DFQATT and SNEGSKA (reference sequence). The length of the CDR3 is 12 residues. V lost 0 bases, J lost 7 bases, and 6 bases lay in between. CDR3 bases: TGCAGTGCTAGAGATATCGGTGAAAAACTGTTTTTT. Its translation: CSARDIGEKLFF.

In its sample, this clonotype was seen a few times. CDR3 in DNA: TGTGCCAGCAGAGAGACGGTTAATGAAAAACTGTTTTTT. Translating it yields CASRETVNEKLFF. The chain employs TRBV6-1 and TRBJ1-4; no clear D gene. The CDR3 is 13 residues long. The ends were cut back, 6 bases at V and 4 bases at J, with 9 bases in the middle. Germline lookup yields CDR1 MNHNS and CDR2 SASEGT.

The table lists this clonotype with many counts. The V gene is TRBV20-1, the J gene TRBJ2-7, with TRBD2 matching 9 bases. The CDR3 has 15 residues. In germline, CDR1 is DFQATT, CDR2 SNEGSKA (reference sequence). The trim removed 2 bases at V and 6 bases at J, leaving 11 bases unmatched. The CDR3 spells CSARPPGLAVAEQYF. In DNA form, the CDR3 reads TGCAGTGCTAGACCCCCGGGACTAGCAGTCGCCGAGCAGTACTTC.

This clonotype was detected many times. CDR3 DNA: TGTGCCAGCAGCTGGGAAGCCTCCTACGAGCAGTACTTC. Translated, it gives CASSWEASYEQYF. The gene calls are TRBV11-2 and TRBJ2-7; D unclear. Germline V CDR1 and CDR2: SGHAT, FQNNGV. Trimming shortened V by 4 bases and J by 0 bases, and 7 bases separated the two germline ends. This CDR3 is built from 13 residues. The full variable domain, rest sourced from reference TRBV11-2 and TRBJ2-7, is EAGVAQSPRYKIIEKRQSVAFWCNPISGHATLYWYQQILGQGPKLLIQFQNNGVVDDSQLPKDRFSAERLKGVDSTLKIQPAKLEDSAVYLCASSWEASYEQYFGPGTRLTVT.

This clonotype has a count of ten or more. The rearrangement joins TRBV20-1 to TRBJ1-5; the match to TRBD1 covers 8 bases. CDR1 and CDR2 (germline): DFQATT, SNEGSKA (reference sequence). The CDR3 sequence is 14 residues long. V lost 5 bases, J lost 7 bases, and 10 bases stayed unmatched. Here the CDR3 reads CSAGPGGVGQPQHF. The CDR3 DNA reads TGCAGTGCTGGTCCAGGGGGCGTGGGGCAGCCCCAGCATTTT.

In this sample, this clonotype turned up many times. The rearrangement joins TRBV7-9 to TRBJ1-2; TRBD1 might be the D (6 bases). The CDR3 extends over 14 amino acids. Germline V lookup: CDR1 SEHNR, CDR2 FQNEAQ (reference sequence). V lost 5 bases to trimming and J lost 2 bases, with 12 bases between them. The CDR3 DNA reads as TGTGCCAGCAGCGCTTTCGGGGGCAACTATGGCTACACCTTC. Its protein is CASSAFGGNYGYTF.

At least ten counts were recorded for this clonotype. V usage is TRBV20-1 and J usage is TRBJ2-1; no definite D call. V was pared by 6 bases and J by 4 bases, with 13 bases between. The CDR3 has 13 residues. Germline V gene sequence: CDR1 DFQATT, CDR2 SNEGSKA (reference sequence). The CDR3, as DNA: TGCAGTGCCAGCCAGCATGGATACAATGAGCAGTTCTTC. Amino acid sequence: CSASQHGYNEQFF.

This rearrangement joins TRBV11-2 to TRBJ2-5; D is possibly TRBD1 or TRBD2 (6 bases each). The V end was cut by 5 bases, the J end by 5 bases, with 18 bases between. This CDR3 has 15 amino acids. Germline V gene sequence: CDR1 SGHAT, CDR2 FQNNGV. CDR3 region: CASSPWGASDETQYF. CDR3 DNA: TGTGCCAGCAGCCCCTGGGGGGCTTCGGACGAGACCCAGTACTTC.

This clonotype showed up many times. V is TRBV5-1 and J is TRBJ2-3; D is tentatively TRBD1 or TRBD2 (6 bases each). The CDR3 sequence is 15 residues long. V was shortened by 3 bases and J by 2 bases, with 13 bases between the two germline ends. Looked up from germline, CDR1 is SGHRS and CDR2 is YFSETQ. The CDR3 DNA reads as TGCGCCAGCAGCTCCTCGGGGGCCTACACAGATACGCAGTATTTT. This codes for CASSSSGAYTDTQYF. The complete variable domain, with remaining parts taken from reference TRBV5-1 and TRBJ2-3, reads KAGVTQTPRYLIKTRGQQVTLSCSPISGHRSVSWYQQTPGQGLQFLFEYFSETQRNKGNFPGRFSGRQFSNSRSEMNVSTLELGDSALYLCASSSSGAYTDTQYFGPGTRLTVL.

V usage is TRBV5-1 and J usage is TRBJ1-1, with 9 bases that match TRBD1. CDR3 length: 15 amino acids. V trimming: 6 bases; J trimming: 4 bases; junction bases outside the gene matches: 10. CDR1 SGHRS and CDR2 YFSETQ come from the germline V gene. The CDR3 reads CASTDLQGASTEAFF. The CDR3 nucleotides read TGCGCCAGCACCGATCTACAGGGGGCGTCCACTGAAGCTTTCTTT.